A selection of T cell receptor beta chains follows, all from one sample in a study of shared clonotypes between healthy human individuals. Using immunoSEQ multiplex PCR, the repertoire was profiled, and TCRdb retains in-frame clones only, with some absent. The data contain approximately 2,300,000 clones, around 90% of them seen just once; the ten biggest clones take up 0.37%. Input material: naive CD4+ T cells from PBMCs. The receptors were gathered from a man aged 18 to 29 in good health. Some clones in this sample may be carry-over from other donors' samples. CDR3s include the opening cysteine and the closing phenylalanine or tryptophan. The order of the fields is J gene, V gene, clone size, D gene, CDR3 protein, CDR3 DNA. D genes are given only for firm matches. The size entry is marked missing in some rows and otherwise reads once, few, many or a size class.

J gene: TRBJ2-2; V gene: TRBV19; clone size: -; D gene: -; CDR3 protein: CASSIGQRELFF; CDR3 DNA: TGTGCCAGTAGTATTGGACAGAGGGAGCTGTTTTTT
J gene: TRBJ1-2; V gene: TRBV28; clone size: -; D gene: -; CDR3 protein: CASTSDSFSGYTF; CDR3 DNA: TGTGCCAGCACCTCCGACAGTTTCTCCGGCTACACCTTC
J gene: TRBJ1-4; V gene: TRBV28; clone size: -; D gene: TRBD1; CDR3 protein: CASSPRGTGYNEKLFF; CDR3 DNA: TGTGCCAGCAGCCCCCGCGGGACAGGTTATAATGAAAAACTGTTTTTT
J gene: TRBJ2-1; V gene: TRBV28; clone size: once; D gene: TRBD2; CDR3 protein: CASSFPSTSGKAYNEQFF; CDR3 DNA: TGTGCCAGCAGTTTCCCTTCAACAAGCGGGAAGGCCTACAATGAGCAGTTCTTC
J gene: TRBJ2-7; V gene: TRBV10-3; clone size: -; D gene: -; CDR3 protein: CAIGVSRPSEQYF; CDR3 DNA: TGTGCCATCGGAGTGAGCAGACCTTCCGAGCAGTACTTC
J gene: TRBJ1-2; V gene: TRBV5-6; clone size: -; D gene: -; CDR3 protein: CASITLGGGLSYGYTF; CDR3 DNA: TGTGCCAGCATTACCCTAGGTGGGGGCCTGAGCTATGGCTACACCTTC
J gene: TRBJ1-1; V gene: TRBV5-1; clone size: -; D gene: TRBD1; CDR3 protein: CASSSGRQGGTEAFF; CDR3 DNA: TGCGCCAGCAGCTCCGGCCGACAGGGAGGGACTGAAGCTTTCTTT
J gene: TRBJ1-4; V gene: TRBV29-1; clone size: few; D gene: -; CDR3 protein: CSVRVGSTNEKLFF; CDR3 DNA: TGCAGCGTGCGCGTCGGCAGCACTAATGAAAAACTGTTTTTT
J gene: TRBJ2-2; V gene: TRBV25-1; clone size: -; D gene: -; CDR3 protein: CASSERLPRNTGELFF; CDR3 DNA: TGTGCCAGCAGTGAGCGGCTACCACGGAACACCGGGGAGCTGTTTTTT
J gene: TRBJ1-3; V gene: TRBV28; clone size: -; D gene: TRBD1; CDR3 protein: CASSLSGQRGNTIYF; CDR3 DNA: TGTGCCAGCAGTTTATCGGGACAGAGAGGAAACACCATATATTTT
J gene: TRBJ2-6; V gene: TRBV7-6; clone size: -; D gene: -; CDR3 protein: CASSLVMAGSSGANVLTF; CDR3 DNA: TGTGCCAGCAGCTTAGTTATGGCAGGGTCGAGTGGGGCCAACGTCCTGACTTTC
J gene: TRBJ2-3; V gene: TRBV12-5; clone size: -; D gene: -; CDR3 protein: CASGLVKPDTQYF; CDR3 DNA: TGTGCTAGTGGTTTGGTTAAACCAGATACGCAGTATTTT
J gene: TRBJ2-3; V gene: TRBV9; clone size: -; D gene: -; CDR3 protein: CASSVSSGSGTDTQYF; CDR3 DNA: TGTGCCAGCAGCGTAAGTTCCGGGAGTGGCACAGATACGCAGTATTTT
J gene: TRBJ1-1; V gene: TRBV27; clone size: -; D gene: -; CDR3 protein: CASSFSSGKSAFF; CDR3 DNA: TGTGCCAGCAGTTTCTCCTCAGGCAAATCGGCTTTCTTT
J gene: TRBJ2-7; V gene: TRBV6-5; clone size: -; D gene: -; CDR3 protein: CASSYSKGNTKHEQYF; CDR3 DNA: TGTGCCAGCAGTTACTCGAAGGGAAACACAAAACACGAGCAGTACTTC
J gene: TRBJ2-2; V gene: TRBV9; clone size: -; D gene: -; CDR3 protein: CASSPTAGELFF; CDR3 DNA: TGTGCCAGCAGCCCCACGGCCGGGGAGCTGTTTTTT
J gene: TRBJ2-7; V gene: TRBV28; clone size: -; D gene: -; CDR3 protein: CATLTRELYEQYF; CDR3 DNA: TGTGCCACCCTTACCCGGGAACTTTACGAGCAGTACTTC
J gene: TRBJ2-7; V gene: TRBV28; clone size: -; D gene: TRBD2; CDR3 protein: CACAAGTVSYEQYF; CDR3 DNA: TGTGCCTGCGCAGCGGGAACTGTGTCCTACGAGCAGTACTTC
J gene: TRBJ1-2; V gene: TRBV6-5; clone size: -; D gene: -; CDR3 protein: CASSYSAGYYGYTF; CDR3 DNA: TGTGCCAGCAGTTACAGCGCAGGATATTATGGCTACACCTTC
J gene: TRBJ1-4; V gene: TRBV5-1; clone size: -; D gene: -; CDR3 protein: CASSPTPDEKLFF; CDR3 DNA: TGCGCCAGCAGCCCGACCCCAGATGAAAAACTGTTTTTT
J gene: TRBJ1-2; V gene: TRBV6-5; clone size: -; D gene: -; CDR3 protein: CASTRTMGLYGYTF; CDR3 DNA: TGTGCCAGCACGAGGACTATGGGGTTATATGGCTACACCTTC
J gene: TRBJ1-1; V gene: TRBV7-3; clone size: -; D gene: -; CDR3 protein: CASSLRRNTEAFF; CDR3 DNA: TGTGCCAGCAGCTTACGGCGGAACACTGAAGCTTTCTTT
J gene: TRBJ1-2; V gene: TRBV27; clone size: -; D gene: -; CDR3 protein: CASSLTRGQPFFTTGYTF; CDR3 DNA: TGTGCCAGCAGTTTGACCCGAGGACAGCCTTTTTTTACTACTGGCTACACCTTC
J gene: TRBJ1-4; V gene: TRBV5-1; clone size: -; D gene: -; CDR3 protein: CASSLMTVATNEKLFF; CDR3 DNA: TGCGCCAGCAGCTTGATGACAGTTGCAACTAATGAAAAACTGTTTTTT
J gene: TRBJ1-5; V gene: TRBV28; clone size: -; D gene: -; CDR3 protein: CASSPGRGGNQPQHF; CDR3 DNA: TGTGCCAGCAGCCCCGGGAGGGGTGGCAATCAGCCCCAGCATTTT
J gene: TRBJ2-1; V gene: TRBV9; clone size: -; D gene: TRBD1; CDR3 protein: CASSAGTGPYNEQFF; CDR3 DNA: TGTGCCAGCAGCGCGGGGACAGGCCCCTACAATGAGCAGTTCTTC
J gene: TRBJ1-5; V gene: TRBV28; clone size: -; D gene: -; CDR3 protein: CASSLAGQPQHF; CDR3 DNA: TGTGCCAGCAGTTTAGCTGGTCAGCCCCAGCATTTT
J gene: TRBJ2-5; V gene: TRBV28; clone size: -; D gene: -; CDR3 protein: CASESTETQYF; CDR3 DNA: TGTGCCAGCGAGTCTACGGAGACCCAGTACTTC
J gene: TRBJ2-7; V gene: TRBV28; clone size: -; D gene: TRBD2; CDR3 protein: CASSFWAIRTSGTYEQYF; CDR3 DNA: TGTGCCAGCAGTTTTTGGGCCATTAGGACTAGCGGCACCTACGAGCAGTACTTC
J gene: TRBJ1-1; V gene: TRBV2; clone size: -; D gene: -; CDR3 protein: CASIMNTEAFF; CDR3 DNA: TGTGCCAGCATTATGAACACTGAAGCTTTCTTT
J gene: TRBJ2-2; V gene: TRBV18; clone size: -; D gene: -; CDR3 protein: CASSRTAYTGELFF; CDR3 DNA: TGTGCCAGCTCCCGGACAGCATACACCGGGGAGCTGTTTTTT
J gene: TRBJ1-5; V gene: TRBV28; clone size: once; D gene: -; CDR3 protein: CASTTGGIGSQGNQPQHF; CDR3 DNA: TGTGCCAGCACCACGGGGGGTATAGGGTCTCAGGGCAATCAGCCCCAGCATTTT
J gene: TRBJ2-5; V gene: TRBV6-6; clone size: once; D gene: -; CDR3 protein: CASSYSYSTSETQYF; CDR3 DNA: TGTGCCAGCAGTTATAGCTATTCCACAAGCGAGACCCAGTACTTC
J gene: TRBJ2-4; V gene: TRBV27; clone size: -; D gene: -; CDR3 protein: CASSPQGRTKNIQYF; CDR3 DNA: TGTGCCAGCAGTCCCCAGGGCAGGACCAAAAACATTCAGTACTTC
J gene: TRBJ1-1; V gene: TRBV10-3; clone size: -; D gene: -; CDR3 protein: CAISEFYSSPEAFF; CDR3 DNA: TGTGCCATCAGTGAGTTCTACAGTTCCCCTGAAGCTTTCTTT